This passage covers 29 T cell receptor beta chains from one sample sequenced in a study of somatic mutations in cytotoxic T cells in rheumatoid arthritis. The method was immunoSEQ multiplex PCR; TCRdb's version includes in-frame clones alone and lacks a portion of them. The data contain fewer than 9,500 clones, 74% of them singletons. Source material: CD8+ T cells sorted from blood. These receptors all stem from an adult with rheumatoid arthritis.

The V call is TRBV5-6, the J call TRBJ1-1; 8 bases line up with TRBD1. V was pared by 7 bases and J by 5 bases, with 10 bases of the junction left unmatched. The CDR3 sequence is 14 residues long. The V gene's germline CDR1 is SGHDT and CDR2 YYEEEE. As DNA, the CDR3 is TGTGCCAGCCATTTTAGGACAGGGCCTACTGAAGCTTTCTTT. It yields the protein CASHFRTGPTEAFF. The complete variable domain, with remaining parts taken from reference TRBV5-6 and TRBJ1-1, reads DAGVTQSPTHLIKTRGQQVTLRCSPKSGHDTVSWYQQALGQGPQFIFQYYEEEERQRGNFPDRFSGHQFPNYSSELNVNALLLGDSALYLCASHFRTGPTEAFFGQGTRLTVV.

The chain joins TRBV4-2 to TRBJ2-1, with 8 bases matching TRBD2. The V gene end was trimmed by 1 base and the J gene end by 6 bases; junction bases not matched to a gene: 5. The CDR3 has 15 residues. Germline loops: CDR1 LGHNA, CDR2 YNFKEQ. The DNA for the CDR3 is TGTGCCAGCAGCCAAGGGCTAGCGGGTACCAATGAGCAGTTCTTC. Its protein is CASSQGLAGTNEQFF.

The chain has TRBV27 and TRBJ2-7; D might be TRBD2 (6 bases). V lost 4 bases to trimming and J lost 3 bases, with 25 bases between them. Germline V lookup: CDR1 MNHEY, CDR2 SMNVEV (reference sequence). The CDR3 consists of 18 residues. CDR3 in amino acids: CASSSLLRGSYTSYEQYF. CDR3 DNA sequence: TGTGCCAGCAGTTCCCTACTTCGGGGGAGTTACACCAGCTACGAGCAGTACTTC.

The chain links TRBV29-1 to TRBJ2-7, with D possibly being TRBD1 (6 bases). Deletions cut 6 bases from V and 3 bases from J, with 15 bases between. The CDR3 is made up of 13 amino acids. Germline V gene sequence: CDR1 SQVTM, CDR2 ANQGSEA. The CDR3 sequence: CSVAADSDYEQYF. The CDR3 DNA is TGCAGCGTGGCCGCGGACAGTGACTACGAGCAGTACTTC.

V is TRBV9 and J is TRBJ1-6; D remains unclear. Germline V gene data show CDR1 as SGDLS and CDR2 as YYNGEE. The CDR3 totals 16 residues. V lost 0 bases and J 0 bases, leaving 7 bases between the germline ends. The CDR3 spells CASSVGWSSYNSPLHF. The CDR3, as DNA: TGTGCCAGCAGCGTAGGATGGAGCTCCTATAATTCACCCCTCCACTTT. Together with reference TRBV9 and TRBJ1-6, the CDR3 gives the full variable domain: DSGVTQTPKHLITATGQRVTLRCSPRSGDLSVYWYQQSLDQGLQFLIQYYNGEERAKGNILERFSAQQFPDLHSELNLSSLELGDSALYFCASSVGWSSYNSPLHFGNGTRLTVT.

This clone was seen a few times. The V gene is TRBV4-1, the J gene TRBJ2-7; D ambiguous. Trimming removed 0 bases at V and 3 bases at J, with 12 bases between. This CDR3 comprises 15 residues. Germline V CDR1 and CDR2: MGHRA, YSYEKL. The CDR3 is CASSQERPVLYEQYF. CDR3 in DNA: TGCGCCAGCAGCCAAGAGAGACCGGTCCTCTACGAGCAGTACTTC.

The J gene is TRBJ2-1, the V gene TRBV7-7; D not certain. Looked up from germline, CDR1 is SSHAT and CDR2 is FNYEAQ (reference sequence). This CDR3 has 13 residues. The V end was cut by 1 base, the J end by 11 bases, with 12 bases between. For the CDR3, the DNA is TGTGCCAGCAGCTTAGGAGTACCGGCCCAGCAGTTCTTC. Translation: CASSLGVPAQQFF. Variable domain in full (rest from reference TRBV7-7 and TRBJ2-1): GAGVSQSPRYKVTKRGQDVTLRCDPISSHATLYWYQQALGQGPEFLTYFNYEAQPDKSGLPSDRFSAERPEGSISTLTIQRTEQRDSAMYRCASSLGVPAQQFFGPGTRLTVL.

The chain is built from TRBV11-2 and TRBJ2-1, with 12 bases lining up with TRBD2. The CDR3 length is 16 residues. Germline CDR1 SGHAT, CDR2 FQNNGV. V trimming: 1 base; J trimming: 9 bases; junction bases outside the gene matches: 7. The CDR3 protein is CASSLGPSGGAGEQFF. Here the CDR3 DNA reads TGTGCCAGCAGCTTAGGCCCTAGCGGGGGGGCGGGTGAGCAGTTCTTC.

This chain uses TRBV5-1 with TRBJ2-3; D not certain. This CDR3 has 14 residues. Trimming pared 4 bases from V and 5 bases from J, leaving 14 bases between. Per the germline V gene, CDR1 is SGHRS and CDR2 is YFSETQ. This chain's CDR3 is CASSLTRAQDTQYF. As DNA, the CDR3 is TGCGCCAGCAGCCTCACAAGGGCTCAAGATACGCAGTATTTT.

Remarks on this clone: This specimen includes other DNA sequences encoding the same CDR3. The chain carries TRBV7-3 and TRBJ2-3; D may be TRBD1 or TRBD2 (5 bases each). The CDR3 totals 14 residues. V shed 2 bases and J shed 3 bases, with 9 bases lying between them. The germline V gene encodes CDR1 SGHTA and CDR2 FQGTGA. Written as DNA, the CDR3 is TGTGCCAGCAGCTTACTTGGGGGTACAGATACGCAGTATTTT. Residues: CASSLLGGTDTQYF.

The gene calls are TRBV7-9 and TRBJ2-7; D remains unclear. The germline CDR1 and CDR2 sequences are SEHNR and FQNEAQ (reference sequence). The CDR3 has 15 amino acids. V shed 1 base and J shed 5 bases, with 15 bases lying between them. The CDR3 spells CASSLEQSPPDEQYF. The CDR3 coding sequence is TGTGCCAGCAGCTTAGAGCAGTCTCCCCCGGACGAGCAGTACTTC. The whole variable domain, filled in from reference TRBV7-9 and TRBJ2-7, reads DTGVSQNPRHKITKRGQNVTFRCDPISEHNRLYWYRQTLGQGPEFLTYFQNEAQLEKSRLLSDRFSAERPKGSFSTLEIQRTEQGDSAMYLCASSLEQSPPDEQYFGPGTRLTVT.

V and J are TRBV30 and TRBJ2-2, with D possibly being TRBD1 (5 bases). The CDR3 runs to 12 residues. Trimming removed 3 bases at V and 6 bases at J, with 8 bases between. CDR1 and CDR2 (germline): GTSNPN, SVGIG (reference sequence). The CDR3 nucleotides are TGTGCCTGGAGACAGGCCCCCGGGGAGCTGTTTTTT. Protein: CAWRQAPGELFF. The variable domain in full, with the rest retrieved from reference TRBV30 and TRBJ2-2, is SQTIHQWPATLVQPVGSPLSLECTVEGTSNPNLYWYRQAAGRGLQLLFYSVGIGQISSEVPQNLSASRPQDRQFILSSKKLLLSDSGFYLCAWRQAPGELFFGEGSRLTVL.

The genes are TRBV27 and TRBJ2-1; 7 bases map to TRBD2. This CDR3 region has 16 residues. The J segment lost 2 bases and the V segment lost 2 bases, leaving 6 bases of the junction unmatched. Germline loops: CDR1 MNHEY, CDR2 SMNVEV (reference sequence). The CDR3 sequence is CASSLKAGNTYNEQFF. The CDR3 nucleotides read TGTGCCAGCAGTTTAAAAGCGGGAAATACCTACAATGAGCAGTTCTTC.

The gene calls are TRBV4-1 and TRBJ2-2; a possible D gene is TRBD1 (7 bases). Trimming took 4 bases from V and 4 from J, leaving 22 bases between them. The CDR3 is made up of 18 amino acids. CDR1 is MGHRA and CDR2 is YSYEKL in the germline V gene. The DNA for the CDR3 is TGCGCCAGCAGCCCCCGGGAGATGAGGGGGCGTCGCACCGGGGAGCTGTTTTTT. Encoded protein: CASSPREMRGRRTGELFF.

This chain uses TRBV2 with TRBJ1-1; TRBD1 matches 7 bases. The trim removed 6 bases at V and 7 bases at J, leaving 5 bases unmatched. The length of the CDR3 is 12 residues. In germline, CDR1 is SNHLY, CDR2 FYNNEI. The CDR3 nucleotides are TGTGCCAGCAGGCTACAGGGGCTTGAAGCTTTCTTT. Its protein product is CASRLQGLEAFF. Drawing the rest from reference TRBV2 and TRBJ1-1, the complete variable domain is EPEVTQTPSHQVTQMGQEVILRCVPISNHLYFYWYRQILGQKVEFLVSFYNNEISEKSEIFDDQFSVERPDGSNFTLKIRSTKLEDSAMYFCASRLQGLEAFFGQGTRLTVV.

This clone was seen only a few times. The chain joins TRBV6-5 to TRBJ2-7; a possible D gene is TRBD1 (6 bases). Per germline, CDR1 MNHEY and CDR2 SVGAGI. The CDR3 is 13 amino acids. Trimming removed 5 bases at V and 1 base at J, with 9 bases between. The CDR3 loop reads CASSHRDSYEQYF. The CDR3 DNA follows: TGTGCCAGCAGTCACAGGGATTCCTACGAGCAGTACTTC.

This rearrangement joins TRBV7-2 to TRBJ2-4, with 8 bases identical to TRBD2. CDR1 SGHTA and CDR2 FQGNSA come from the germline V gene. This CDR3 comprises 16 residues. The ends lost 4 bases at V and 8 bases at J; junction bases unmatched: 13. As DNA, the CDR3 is TGTGCCAGCAGCTCCCTCTCGGGGGGGCCATGGCACATTCAGTACTTC. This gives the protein CASSSLSGGPWHIQYF.

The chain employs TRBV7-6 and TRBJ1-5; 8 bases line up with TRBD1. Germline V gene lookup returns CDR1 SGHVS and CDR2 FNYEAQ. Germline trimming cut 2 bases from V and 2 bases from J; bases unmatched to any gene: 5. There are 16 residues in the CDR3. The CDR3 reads CASSLFRGPGNQPQHF. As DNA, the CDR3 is TGTGCCAGCAGCTTATTCAGGGGGCCCGGCAATCAGCCCCAGCATTTT.

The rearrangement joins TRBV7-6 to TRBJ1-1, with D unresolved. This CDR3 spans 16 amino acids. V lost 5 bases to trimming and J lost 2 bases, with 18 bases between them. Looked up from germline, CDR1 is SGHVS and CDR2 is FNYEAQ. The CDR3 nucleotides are TGTGCCAGCAGCCAATTATTACGTACCCTCAACACTGAAGCTTTCTTT. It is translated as CASSQLLRTLNTEAFF.

CDR3 bases: TGTGCCAGCAGCGACGGACTAGCGGGGGAAGAGACCCAGTACTTC. This encodes CASSDGLAGEETQYF. The V gene is TRBV9, the J gene TRBJ2-5, with 13 bases identical to TRBD2. Germline-derived CDR1 and CDR2 are SGDLS and YYNGEE. Unmatched junction bases numbered 2, after V lost 3 bases and J lost 3 bases. This CDR3 is 15 amino acids long.

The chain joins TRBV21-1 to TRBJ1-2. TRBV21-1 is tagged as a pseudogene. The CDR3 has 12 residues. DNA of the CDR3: TGTGCCAGCCCCCCGGAGGAGAAGGGCTACACCTTC. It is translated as CASPPEEKGYTF.

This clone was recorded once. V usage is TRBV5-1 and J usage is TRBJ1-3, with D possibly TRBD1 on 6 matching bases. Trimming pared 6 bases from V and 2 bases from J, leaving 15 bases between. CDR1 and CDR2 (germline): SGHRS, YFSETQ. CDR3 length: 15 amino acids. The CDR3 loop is CASKQGYEAGNTIYF. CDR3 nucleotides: TGCGCCAGCAAACAGGGCTACGAAGCTGGAAACACCATATATTTT.

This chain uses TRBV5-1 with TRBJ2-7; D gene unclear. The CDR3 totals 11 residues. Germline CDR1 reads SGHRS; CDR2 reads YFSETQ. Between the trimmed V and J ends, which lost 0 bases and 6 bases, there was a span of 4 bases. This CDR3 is CASSLGGEQYF. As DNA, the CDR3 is TGCGCCAGCAGCTTGGGTGGCGAGCAGTACTTC.

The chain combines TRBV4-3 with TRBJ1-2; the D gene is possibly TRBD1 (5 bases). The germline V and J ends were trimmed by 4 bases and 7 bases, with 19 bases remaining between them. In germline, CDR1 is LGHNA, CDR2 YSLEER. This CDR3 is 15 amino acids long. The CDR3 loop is CASSPWRDSGAGYTF. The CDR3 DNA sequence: TGCGCCAGCAGCCCCTGGCGGGATAGTGGGGCTGGCTACACCTTC.

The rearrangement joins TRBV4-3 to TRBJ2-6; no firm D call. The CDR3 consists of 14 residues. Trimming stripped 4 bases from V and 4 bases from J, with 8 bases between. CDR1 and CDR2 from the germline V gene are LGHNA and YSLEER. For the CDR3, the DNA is TGCGCCAGCAGCCTCATTAGGGGGGCCAACGTCCTGACTTTC. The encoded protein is CASSLIRGANVLTF.

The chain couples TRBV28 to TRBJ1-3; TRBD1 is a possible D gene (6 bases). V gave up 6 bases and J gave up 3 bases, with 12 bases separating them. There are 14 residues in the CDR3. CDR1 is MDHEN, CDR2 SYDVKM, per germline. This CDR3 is CASREAQGGNTIYF. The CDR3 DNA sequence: TGTGCCAGCAGGGAGGCACAGGGTGGAAACACCATATATTTT.

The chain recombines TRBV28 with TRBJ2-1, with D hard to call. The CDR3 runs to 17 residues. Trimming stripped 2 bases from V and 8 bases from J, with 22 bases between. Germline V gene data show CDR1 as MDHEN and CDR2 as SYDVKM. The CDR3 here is CASSLEELGGSWDEQFF. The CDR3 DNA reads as TGTGCCAGCAGTTTAGAGGAGCTAGGCGGTAGTTGGGATGAGCAGTTCTTC.

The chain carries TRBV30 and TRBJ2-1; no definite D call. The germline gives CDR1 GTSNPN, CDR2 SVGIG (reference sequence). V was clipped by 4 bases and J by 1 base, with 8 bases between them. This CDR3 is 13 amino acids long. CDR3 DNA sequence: TGTGCCTGGACCACCGGATCCTACAATGAGCAGTTCTTC. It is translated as CAWTTGSYNEQFF.

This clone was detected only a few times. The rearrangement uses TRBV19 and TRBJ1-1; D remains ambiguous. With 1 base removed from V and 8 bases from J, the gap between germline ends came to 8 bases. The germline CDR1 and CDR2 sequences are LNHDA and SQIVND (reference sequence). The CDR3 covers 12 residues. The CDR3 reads CASSIGALEAFF. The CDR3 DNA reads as TGTGCCAGTAGTATAGGGGCACTCGAAGCTTTCTTT.